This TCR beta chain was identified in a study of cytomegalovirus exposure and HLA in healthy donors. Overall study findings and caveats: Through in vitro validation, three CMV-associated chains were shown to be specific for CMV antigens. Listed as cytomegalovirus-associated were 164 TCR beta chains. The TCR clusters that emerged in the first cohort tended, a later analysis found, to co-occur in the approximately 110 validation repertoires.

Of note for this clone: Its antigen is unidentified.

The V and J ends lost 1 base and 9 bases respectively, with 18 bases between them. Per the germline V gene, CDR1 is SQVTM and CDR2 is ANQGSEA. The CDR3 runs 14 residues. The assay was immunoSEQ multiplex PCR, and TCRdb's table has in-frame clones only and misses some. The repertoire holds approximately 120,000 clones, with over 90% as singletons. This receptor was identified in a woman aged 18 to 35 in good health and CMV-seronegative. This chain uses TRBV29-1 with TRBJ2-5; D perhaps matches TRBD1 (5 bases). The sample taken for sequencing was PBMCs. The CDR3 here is CSVEVAGKQLAQYF. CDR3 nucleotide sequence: TGCAGCGTTGAAGTGGCAGGGAAGCAGCTGGCCCAGTACTTC.